This section outlines one T cell receptor beta chain sequence together with its context. Which antigen it targets is not known. Base qualities are not provided; no much larger clone lies one nucleotide away. The library was obtained by the immunoSEQ multiplex PCR assay. TCRdb obtained this table from immuneACCESS and retained in-frame rearrangements with V and J assigned. These tables miss some clones; where compared with another copy, unresolved V genes account for less than half of the shortfall, and the remainder is unexplained. The sample records over 50,000 clones, 75% to 95% of which are singletons. The ten largest clones take up around 2% of the sample. The germline V gene sets CDR1 to MNHNS and CDR2 to SASEGT. The CDR3 sequence holds 15 residues, the cysteine and phenylalanine included. Just CDR3 DNA is preserved here, 45 bases in frame from base 1. The germline ends are 15 bases apart after V is trimmed by 6 bases and J by 2 bases.

This sample was taken from a study of T cell changes during pregnancy in multiple sclerosis (dated by TCRdb to between 2018 and 2021). Study-level background: In women with multiple sclerosis, the researchers looked at how the T cell repertoire shifted as pregnancy progressed.

The source material was peripheral blood, sampled in the first trimester of pregnancy. Recombination linked TRBV6-1 to TRBJ2-3, with the D gene uncertain. This TCR came from a female donor in good health, enrolled as a control in a pregnancy study. The DNA is TGTGCCAGCAGGCCCGACTTCCGTCCCACAGATACGCAGTATTTT. It codes for CASRPDFRPTDTQYF.